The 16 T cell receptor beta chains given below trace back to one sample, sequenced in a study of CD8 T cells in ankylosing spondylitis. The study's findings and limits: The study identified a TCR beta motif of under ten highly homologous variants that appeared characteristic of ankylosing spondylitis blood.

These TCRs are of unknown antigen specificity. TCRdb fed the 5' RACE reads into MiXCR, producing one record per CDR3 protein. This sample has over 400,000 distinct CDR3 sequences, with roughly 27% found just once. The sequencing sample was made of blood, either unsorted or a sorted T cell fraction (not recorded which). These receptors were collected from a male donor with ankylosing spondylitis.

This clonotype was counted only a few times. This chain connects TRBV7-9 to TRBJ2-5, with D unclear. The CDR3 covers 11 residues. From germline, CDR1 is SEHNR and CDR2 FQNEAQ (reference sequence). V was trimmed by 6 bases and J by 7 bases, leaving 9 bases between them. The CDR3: CASSPVSTQYF. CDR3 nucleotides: TGTGCCAGCAGTCCAGTTTCGACCCAGTACTTC.

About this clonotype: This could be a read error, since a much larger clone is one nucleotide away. For the CDR3, the DNA is TGTGCCAGCAGGCCAGACAGGGCAACTAATGAAAAACTGTTTTTT. This translates into CASRPDRATNEKLFF. The V gene is TRBV27, the J gene TRBJ1-4; 7 bases align to TRBD1. The germline V gene has CDR1 MNHEY and CDR2 SMNVEV (reference sequence). The V and J ends lost 6 bases and 0 bases, in that order; junction bases with no gene match: 4. This CDR3 has 15 residues.

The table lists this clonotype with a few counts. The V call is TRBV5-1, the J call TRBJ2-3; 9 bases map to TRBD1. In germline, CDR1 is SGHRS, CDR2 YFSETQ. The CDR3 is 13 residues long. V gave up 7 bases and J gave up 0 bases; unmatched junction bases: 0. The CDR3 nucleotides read TGCGCCAGCGGGACAGGGAGCACAGATACGCAGTATTTT. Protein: CASGTGSTDTQYF.

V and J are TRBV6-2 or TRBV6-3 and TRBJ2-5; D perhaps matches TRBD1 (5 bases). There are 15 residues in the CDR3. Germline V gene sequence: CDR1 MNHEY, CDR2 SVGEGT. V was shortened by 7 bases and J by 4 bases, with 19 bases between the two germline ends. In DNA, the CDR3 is TGTGCCAGCACCCTAATGGGGCAGCCAAGAGAGACCCAGTACTTC. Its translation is CASTLMGQPRETQYF.

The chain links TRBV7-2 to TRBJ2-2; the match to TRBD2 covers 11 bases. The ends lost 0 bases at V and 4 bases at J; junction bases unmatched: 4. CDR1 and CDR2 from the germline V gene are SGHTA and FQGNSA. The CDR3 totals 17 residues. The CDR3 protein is CASSLAPGTSGTGELFF. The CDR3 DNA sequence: TGTGCCAGCAGCTTAGCCCCAGGGACTAGCGGCACCGGGGAGCTGTTTTTT.

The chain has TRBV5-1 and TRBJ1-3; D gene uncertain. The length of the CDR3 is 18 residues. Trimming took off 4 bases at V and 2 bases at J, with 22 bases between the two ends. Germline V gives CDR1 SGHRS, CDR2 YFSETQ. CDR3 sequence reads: CASSRRAQEGSTGNTIYF. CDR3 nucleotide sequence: TGCGCCAGCAGCCGAAGGGCTCAGGAAGGGAGTACTGGAAACACCATATATTTT.

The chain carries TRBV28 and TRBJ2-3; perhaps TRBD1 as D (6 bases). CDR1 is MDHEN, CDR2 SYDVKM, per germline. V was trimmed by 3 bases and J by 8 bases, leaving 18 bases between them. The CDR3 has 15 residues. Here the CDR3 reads CASSLAGDILGTQYF. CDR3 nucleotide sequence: TGTGCCAGCAGTTTGGCAGGGGACATCCTCGGTACGCAGTATTTT.

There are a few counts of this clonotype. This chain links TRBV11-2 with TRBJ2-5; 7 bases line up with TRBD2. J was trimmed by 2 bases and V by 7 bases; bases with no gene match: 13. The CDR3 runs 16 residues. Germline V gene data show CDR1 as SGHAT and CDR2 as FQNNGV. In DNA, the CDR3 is TGTGCCAGCACCGTTAAAGGACCGGGACTACAAGAGACCCAGTACTTC. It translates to CASTVKGPGLQETQYF.

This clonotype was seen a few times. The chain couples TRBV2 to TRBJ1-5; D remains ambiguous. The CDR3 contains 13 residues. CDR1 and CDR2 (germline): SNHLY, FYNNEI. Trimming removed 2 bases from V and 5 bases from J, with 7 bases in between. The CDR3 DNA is TGTGCCAGCAGTGAAAGGGCCTATCAGCCCCAGCATTTT. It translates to CASSERAYQPQHF.

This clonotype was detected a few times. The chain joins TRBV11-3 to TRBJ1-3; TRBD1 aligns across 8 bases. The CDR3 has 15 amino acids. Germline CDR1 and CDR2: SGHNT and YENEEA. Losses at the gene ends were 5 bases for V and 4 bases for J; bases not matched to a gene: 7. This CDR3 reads CASSPRTGSGNTIYF. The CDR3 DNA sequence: TGTGCCAGCAGCCCGAGGACAGGGTCCGGAAACACCATATATTTT.

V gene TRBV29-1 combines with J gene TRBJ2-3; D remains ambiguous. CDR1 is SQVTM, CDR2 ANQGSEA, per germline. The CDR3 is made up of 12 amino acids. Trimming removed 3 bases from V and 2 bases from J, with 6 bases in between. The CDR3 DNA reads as TGCAGCGTTGATCCTGACACAGATACGCAGTATTTT. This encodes CSVDPDTDTQYF.

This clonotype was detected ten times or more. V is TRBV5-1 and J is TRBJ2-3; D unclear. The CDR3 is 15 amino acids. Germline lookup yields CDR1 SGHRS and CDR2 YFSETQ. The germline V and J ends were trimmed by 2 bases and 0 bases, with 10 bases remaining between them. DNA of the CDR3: TGCGCCAGCAGCTTTGCGACGCCTAGCACAGATACGCAGTATTTT. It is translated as CASSFATPSTDTQYF.

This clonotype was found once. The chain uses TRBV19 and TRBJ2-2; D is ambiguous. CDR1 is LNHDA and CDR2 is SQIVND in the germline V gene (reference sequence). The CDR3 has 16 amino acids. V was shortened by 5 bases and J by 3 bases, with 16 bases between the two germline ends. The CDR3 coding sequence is TGTGCCAGTAGTGACACAGAAGGGATATACACCGGGGAGCTGTTTTTT. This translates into CASSDTEGIYTGELFF.

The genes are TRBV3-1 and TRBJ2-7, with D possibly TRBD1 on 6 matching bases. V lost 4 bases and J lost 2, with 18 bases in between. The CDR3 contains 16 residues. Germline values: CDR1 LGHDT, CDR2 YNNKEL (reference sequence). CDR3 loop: CASSRGLDRTAYEQYV. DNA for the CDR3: TGTGCCAGCAGCCGCGGTCTAGATAGGACAGCCTACGAGCAGTACGTC.

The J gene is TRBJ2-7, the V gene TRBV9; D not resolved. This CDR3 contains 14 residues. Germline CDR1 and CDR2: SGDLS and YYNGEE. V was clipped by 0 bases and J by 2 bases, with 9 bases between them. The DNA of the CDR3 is TGTGCCAGCAGCGTAGGGAAACGGACCTACGAGCAGTACTTC. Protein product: CASSVGKRTYEQYF.

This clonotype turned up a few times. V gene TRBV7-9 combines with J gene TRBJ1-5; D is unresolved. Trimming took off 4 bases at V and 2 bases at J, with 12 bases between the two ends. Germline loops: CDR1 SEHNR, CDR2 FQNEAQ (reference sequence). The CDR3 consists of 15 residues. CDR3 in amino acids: CASSSRGDRNQPQHF. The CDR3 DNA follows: TGTGCCAGCAGCTCGCGCGGGGATCGCAATCAGCCCCAGCATTTT.